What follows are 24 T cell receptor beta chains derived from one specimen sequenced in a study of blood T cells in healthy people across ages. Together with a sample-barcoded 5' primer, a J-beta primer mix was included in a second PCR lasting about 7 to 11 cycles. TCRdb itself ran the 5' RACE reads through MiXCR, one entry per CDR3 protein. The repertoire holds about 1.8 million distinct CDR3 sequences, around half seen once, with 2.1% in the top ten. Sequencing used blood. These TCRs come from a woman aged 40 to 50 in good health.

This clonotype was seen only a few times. The CDR3 spells CSVARGVGQPQHF. CDR3 bases: TGCAGCGTGGCCCGGGGAGTTGGTCAGCCCCAGCATTTT. The rearrangement uses TRBV29-1 and TRBJ1-5; the D is unclear. CDR3 length equals 13 residues. In germline, CDR1 is SQVTM, CDR2 ANQGSEA. V dropped 6 bases and J dropped 6 bases, with 15 bases sitting between them.

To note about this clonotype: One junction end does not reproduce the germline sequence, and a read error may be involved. The CDR3 loop reads CTSSPDAYEQYF. CDR3 DNA: TGTACCAGCAGTCCCGACGCCTACGAGCAGTACTTC. The V gene is TRBV27, the J gene TRBJ2-7, with D unclear. CDR3 length: 12 amino acids. Germline CDR1 and CDR2: MNHEY and SMNVEV (reference sequence).

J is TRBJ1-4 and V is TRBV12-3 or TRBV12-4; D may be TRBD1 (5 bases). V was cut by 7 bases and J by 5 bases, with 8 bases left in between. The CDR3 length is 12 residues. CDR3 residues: CASKGPNEKLFF. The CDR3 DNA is TGTGCCAGCAAGGGACCAAATGAAAAACTGTTTTTT.

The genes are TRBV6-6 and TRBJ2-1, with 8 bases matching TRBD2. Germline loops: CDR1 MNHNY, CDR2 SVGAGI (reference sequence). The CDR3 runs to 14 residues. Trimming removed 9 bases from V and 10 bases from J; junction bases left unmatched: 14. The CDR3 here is CASRGGAPRYEQFF. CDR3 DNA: TGTGCCAGTCGGGGGGGCGCTCCCCGGTACGAGCAGTTCTTC.

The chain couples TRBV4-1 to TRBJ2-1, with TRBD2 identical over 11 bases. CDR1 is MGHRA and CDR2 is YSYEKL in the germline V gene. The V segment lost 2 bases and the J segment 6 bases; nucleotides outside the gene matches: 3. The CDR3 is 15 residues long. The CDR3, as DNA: TGCGCCAGCAGCCAACCTAGCGGGGGGATCAATGAGCAGTTCTTC. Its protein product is CASSQPSGGINEQFF.

The CDR3 DNA sequence: TGTGCCAGCAGCCAAACTCGGAGCTACGAGCAGTACTTC. Translation: CASSQTRSYEQYF. The chain carries TRBV14 and TRBJ2-7, with D unresolved. Trimming took 2 bases from V and 3 from J, leaving 8 bases between them. The CDR3 covers 13 residues. The V gene's germline CDR1 is SGHDN and CDR2 FVKESK.

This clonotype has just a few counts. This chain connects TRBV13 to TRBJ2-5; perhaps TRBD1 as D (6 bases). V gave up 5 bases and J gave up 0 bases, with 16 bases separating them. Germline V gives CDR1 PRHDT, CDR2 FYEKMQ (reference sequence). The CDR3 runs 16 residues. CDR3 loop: CASSHKQGWDQETQYF. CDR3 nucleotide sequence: TGTGCCAGCAGCCATAAACAGGGTTGGGACCAAGAGACCCAGTACTTC.

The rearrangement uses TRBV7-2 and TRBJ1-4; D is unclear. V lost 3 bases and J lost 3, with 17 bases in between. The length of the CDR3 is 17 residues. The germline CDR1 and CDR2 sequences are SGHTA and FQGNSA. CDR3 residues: CASSFSRHQGPNEKLFF. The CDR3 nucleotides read TGTGCCAGCAGCTTTAGTAGACACCAAGGCCCTAATGAAAAACTGTTTTTT.

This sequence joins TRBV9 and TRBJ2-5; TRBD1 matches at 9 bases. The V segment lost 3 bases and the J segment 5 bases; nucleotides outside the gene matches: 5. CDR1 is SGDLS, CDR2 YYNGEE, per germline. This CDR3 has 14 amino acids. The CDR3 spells CASSAGQGWETQYF. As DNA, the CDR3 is TGTGCCAGCAGCGCCGGACAGGGGTGGGAGACCCAGTACTTC.

In DNA form, the CDR3 reads TGCGCCAGCAGCCAAGAGAGCGGATTCGACTATGGCTACACCTTC. Amino acid sequence: CASSQESGFDYGYTF. This chain links TRBV4-3 with TRBJ1-2; D remains unclear. Trimming stripped 0 bases from V and 3 bases from J, with 11 bases between. The CDR3 consists of 15 residues. Germline lookup yields CDR1 LGHNA and CDR2 YSLEER.

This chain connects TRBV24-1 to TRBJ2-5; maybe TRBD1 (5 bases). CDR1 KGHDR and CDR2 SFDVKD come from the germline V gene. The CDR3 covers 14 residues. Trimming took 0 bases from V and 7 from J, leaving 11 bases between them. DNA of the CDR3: TGTGCCACCAGTGATTTGGACAGCTCAGGGACCCAGTACTTC. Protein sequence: CATSDLDSSGTQYF.

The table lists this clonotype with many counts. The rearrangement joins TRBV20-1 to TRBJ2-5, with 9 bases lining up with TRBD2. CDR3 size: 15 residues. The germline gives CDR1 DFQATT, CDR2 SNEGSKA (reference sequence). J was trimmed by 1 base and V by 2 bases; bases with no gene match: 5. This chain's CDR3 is CSARLRGGLQETQYF. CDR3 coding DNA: TGCAGTGCTAGATTGCGGGGGGGTCTCCAAGAGACCCAGTACTTC.

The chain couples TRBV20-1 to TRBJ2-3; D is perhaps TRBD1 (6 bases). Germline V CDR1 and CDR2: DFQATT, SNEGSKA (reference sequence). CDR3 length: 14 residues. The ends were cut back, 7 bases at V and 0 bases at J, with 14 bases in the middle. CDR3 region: CSVSGTGSTDTQYF. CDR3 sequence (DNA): TGCAGTGTCAGCGGAACAGGGAGCACAGATACGCAGTATTTT.

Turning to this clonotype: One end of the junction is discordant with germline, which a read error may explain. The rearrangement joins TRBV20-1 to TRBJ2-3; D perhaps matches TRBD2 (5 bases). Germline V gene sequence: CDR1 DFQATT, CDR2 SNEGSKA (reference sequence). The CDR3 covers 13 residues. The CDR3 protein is CSATPASTDTQYF. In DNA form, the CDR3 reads TGCAGTGCTACCCCGGCTAGCACGGATACGCAGTATTTT.

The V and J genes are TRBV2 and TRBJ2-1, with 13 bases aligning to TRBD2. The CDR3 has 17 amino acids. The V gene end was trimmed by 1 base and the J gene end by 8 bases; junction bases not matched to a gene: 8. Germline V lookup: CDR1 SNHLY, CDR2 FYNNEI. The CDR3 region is CASSEGAGLAGVYEQFF. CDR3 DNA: TGTGCCAGCAGTGAAGGGGCCGGACTAGCGGGGGTCTATGAGCAGTTCTTC.

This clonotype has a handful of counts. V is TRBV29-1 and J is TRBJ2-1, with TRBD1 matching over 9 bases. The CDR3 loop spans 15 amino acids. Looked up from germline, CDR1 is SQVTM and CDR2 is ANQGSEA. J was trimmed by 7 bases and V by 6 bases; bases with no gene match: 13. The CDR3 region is CSVNPGQGLGNEQFF. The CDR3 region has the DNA TGCAGCGTCAATCCGGGACAGGGTTTGGGGAATGAGCAGTTCTTC.

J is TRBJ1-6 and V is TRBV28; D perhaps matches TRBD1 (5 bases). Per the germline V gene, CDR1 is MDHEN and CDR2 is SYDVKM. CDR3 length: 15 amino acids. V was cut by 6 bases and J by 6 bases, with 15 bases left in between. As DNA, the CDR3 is TGTGCCAGCAGGCCGGGGCTAGTCCTTAATTCACCCCTCCACTTT. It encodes CASRPGLVLNSPLHF. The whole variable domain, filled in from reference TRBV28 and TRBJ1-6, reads DVKVTQSSRYLVKRTGEKVFLECVQDMDHENMFWYRQDPGLGLRLIYFSYDVKMKEKGDIPEGYSVSREKKERFSLILESASTNQTSMYLCASRPGLVLNSPLHFGNGTRLTVT.

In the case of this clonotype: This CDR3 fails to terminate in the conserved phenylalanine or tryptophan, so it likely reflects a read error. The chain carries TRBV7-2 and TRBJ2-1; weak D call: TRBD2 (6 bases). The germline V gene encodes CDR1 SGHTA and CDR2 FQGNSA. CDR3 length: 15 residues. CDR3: CASSRRDSPGDEQFL. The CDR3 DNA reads TGCGCCAGCAGCCGACGGGACTCCCCCGGGGATGAGCAGTTCCTC.

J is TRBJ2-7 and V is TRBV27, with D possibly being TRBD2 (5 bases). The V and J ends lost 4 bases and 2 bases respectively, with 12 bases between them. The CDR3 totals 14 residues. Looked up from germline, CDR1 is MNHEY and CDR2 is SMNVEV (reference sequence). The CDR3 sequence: CASSSSGKAYEQYF. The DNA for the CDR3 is TGTGCCAGCAGTTCCTCGGGGAAGGCCTACGAGCAGTACTTC.

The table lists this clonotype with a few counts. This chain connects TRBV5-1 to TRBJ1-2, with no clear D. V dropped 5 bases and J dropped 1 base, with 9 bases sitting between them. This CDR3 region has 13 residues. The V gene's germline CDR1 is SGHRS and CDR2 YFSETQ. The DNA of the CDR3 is TGCGCCAGCAGACGGGATTATAACTATGGCTACACCTTC. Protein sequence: CASRRDYNYGYTF. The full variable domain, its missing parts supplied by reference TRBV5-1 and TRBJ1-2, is KAGVTQTPRYLIKTRGQQVTLSCSPISGHRSVSWYQQTPGQGLQFLFEYFSETQRNKGNFPGRFSGRQFSNSRSEMNVSTLELGDSALYLCASRRDYNYGYTFGSGTRLTVV.

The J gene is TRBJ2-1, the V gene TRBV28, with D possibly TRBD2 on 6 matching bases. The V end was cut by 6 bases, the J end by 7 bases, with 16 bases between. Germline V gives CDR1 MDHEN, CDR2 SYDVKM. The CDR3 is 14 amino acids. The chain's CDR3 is CASRPGLAGNEQFF. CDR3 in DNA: TGTGCCAGCAGACCGGGACTCGCGGGGAATGAGCAGTTCTTC.

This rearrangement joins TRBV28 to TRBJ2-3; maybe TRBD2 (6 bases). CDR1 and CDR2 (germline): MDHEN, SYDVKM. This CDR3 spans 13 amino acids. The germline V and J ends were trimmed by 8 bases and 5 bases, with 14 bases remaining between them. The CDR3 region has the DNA TGTGCCAGCTACCGGGACTTTCGAGATACGCAGTATTTT. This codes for CASYRDFRDTQYF.

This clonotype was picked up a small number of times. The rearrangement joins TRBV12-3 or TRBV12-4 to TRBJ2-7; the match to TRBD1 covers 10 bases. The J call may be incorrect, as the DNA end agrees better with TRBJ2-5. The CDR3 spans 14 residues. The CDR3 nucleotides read TGTGCCAGCAGTGGACAGGGGGTGGGAGAGACCCAGTACTTC. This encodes CASSGQGVGETQYF.

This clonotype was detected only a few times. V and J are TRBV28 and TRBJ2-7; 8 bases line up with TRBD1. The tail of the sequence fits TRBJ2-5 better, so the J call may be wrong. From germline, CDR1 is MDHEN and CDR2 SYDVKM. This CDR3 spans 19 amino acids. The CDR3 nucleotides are TGTGCCAGCAGTGCACAGGGACCGGGACAGGATCATCGGGGAAAGACCCAGTACTTC. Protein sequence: CASSAQGPGQDHRGKTQYF.